The rows below give T cell receptor beta chains drawn from one sample of a study of cytomegalovirus exposure and HLA in healthy donors. Some clones are missing from TCRdb's copy, which holds only in-frame ones; the method was immunoSEQ multiplex PCR. In the table there are more than 95,000 clones, about 70% of which are singletons. The sequenced material came from PBMCs. The receptors stem from a woman aged 60-75 years in good health and CMV-seropositive. Both conserved end residues are part of each CDR3. The D gene is left open where the match is weak. A row's size may be missing; if present it is once, few, many or a size class.

>TRBJ2-2|-|TRBD1|TRBV9
TGTGCCAGCAGCGTAGAGGACAGGTGGGGGGAGCTGTTTTTT
CASSVEDRWGELFF
>TRBJ2-7|-|TRBD2|TRBV7-7
TGTGCTAGCAGCTTAGAGTTACCGCGGGGGTCCTACGAGCAGTACTTC
CASSLELPRGSYEQYF
>TRBJ1-2|few|-|TRBV4-3
TGCGCCAGCAGCCAGATACAGGGCACTAACTATGGCTACACCTTC
CASSQIQGTNYGYTF
>TRBJ1-2|-|-|TRBV7-6
TGTGCCAGCAGCCCAACAGCTAACTACTATGGCTACACCTTC
CASSPTANYYGYTF
>TRBJ1-1|-|TRBD1|TRBV2
TGTGCCAGCAGGGAGACAGGGGTCTCTGAAGCTTTCTTT
CASRETGVSEAFF
>TRBJ1-5|-|-|TRBV6-1
TGTGCCAGCAGTGAAGCGTTAAGCTATCAGCCCCAGCATTTT
CASSEALSYQPQHF
>TRBJ2-7|-|TRBD1|TRBV5-1
TGCGCCAGCAGCTTGACCGGGACAGGGGTGCTTGAGCAGTACTTC
CASSLTGTGVLEQYF
>TRBJ2-2|-|TRBD1|TRBV9
TGTGCCAGCAGCTTAGTAGGGGGCGATGCCGGGGAGCTGTTTTTT
CASSLVGGDAGELFF
>TRBJ2-1|once|-|TRBV6-5
TGTGCCAGCAGTTACCTACAGACAGGTTCCTACAATGAGCAGTTCTTC
CASSYLQTGSYNEQFF
>TRBJ2-7|-|TRBD2|TRBV7-2
TGTGCCAGCAGCTTAGACCCTAGCGGGAGTGGAGAGCAGTACTTC
CASSLDPSGSGEQYF
>TRBJ2-3|-|-|TRBV19
TGTGCCAGTAGTATATTTGGGATGGGGGCAACGCAGTATTTT
CASSIFGMGATQYF
>TRBJ1-1|-|TRBD1|TRBV7-8
TGTGCCAGCAGCTTAGAATTGGCAGGGGGTAGGACTGAAGCTTTCTTT
CASSLELAGGRTEAFF
>TRBJ2-7|-|TRBD1|TRBV2
TGTGCCAGCAGCGTACAGGGGGCGCGTTCCGAGCAGTACTTC
CASSVQGARSEQYF
>TRBJ1-5|few|-|TRBV12-2
TGTGCAAGTCGCTTAGCTGTTGAGTACAGAGCTAGCAATCAGCCCCAGCATTTT
CASRLAVEYRASNQPQHF
>TRBJ1-2|-|TRBD1|TRBV19
TGTGCCAGTAGCGACCGGGACAGGGTACCGAACACCTTC
CASSDRDRVPNTF
>TRBJ2-7|-|-|TRBV6-1
TGTGCCAGCAGTGAAGCGCCGCAGATCTACGAGCAGTACTTC
CASSEAPQIYEQYF
>TRBJ1-5|few|-|TRBV19
TGTGCCAGTAGTATTGCCCGGGTCGGCAATCAGCCCCAGCATTTT
CASSIARVGNQPQHF
>TRBJ1-2|-|-|TRBV4-2
TGTGCCAGCAGCCAAGCCAGCCAGTATGGGGCGGAAGGCTACACCTTC
CASSQASQYGAEGYTF
>TRBJ1-3|-|-|TRBV30
TGTGCCTGGAGTGATTACTCTGGAAACACCATATATTTT
CAWSDYSGNTIYF
>TRBJ2-3|-|-|TRBV13
TGTGCCAGCAGCTCAGGGAGCGCAGATACGCAGTATTTT
CASSSGSADTQYF
>TRBJ1-2|-|TRBD1|TRBV25-1
TGTGCCAGCAGCTGGGACAGATCTAACTATGGCTACACCTTC
CASSWDRSNYGYTF
>TRBJ2-5|-|TRBD1|TRBV7-2
TGTGCCAGCAGCCGCAGGGGGCGGGAGACCCAGTACTTC
CASSRRGRETQYF
>TRBJ1-2|-|-|TRBV7-2
TGTGCCAGCAGCCCTATAAGCCTAGGGGATGGCTACACCTTC
CASSPISLGDGYTF
>TRBJ2-5|-|-|TRBV6-1
TGTGCCAGCACCACACAGGGCTTAGCACAAGAGACCCAGTACTTC
CASTTQGLAQETQYF
>TRBJ1-1|-|TRBD1|TRBV5-3
TGTGCCAGAAGCAAAGACAGGGGGCGTTTGAGCACTGAAGCTTTCTTT
CARSKDRGRLSTEAFF
>TRBJ1-5|-|TRBD1|TRBV9
TGTGCCAGAACAGACAGGGGATATCAGCCCCAGCATTTT
CARTDRGYQPQHF
>TRBJ2-2|-|TRBD2|TRBV5-1
TGCGCCAGCAGCTTGCGGACTAGCGGGAGCGTCACCGGGGAGCTGTTTTTT
CASSLRTSGSVTGELFF
>TRBJ2-3|-|-|TRBV19
TGTGCCAGTAGAGTCCCAGGGGCAGATACGCAGTATTTT
CASRVPGADTQYF
>TRBJ2-2|-|-|TRBV11-3
TGTGCCAGCAGCTTGGAACAGACCGTACGGGGCGGGGAGCTGTTTTTT
CASSLEQTVRGGELFF
>TRBJ2-1|-|-|TRBV21-1
TGTGCCAGCAGCAAACTCAATAAGGGGAGACTAGCGGGAGGTAGGTACAATGAGCAGTTCTTC
CASSKLNKGRLAGGRYNEQFF
>TRBJ2-7|few|-|TRBV5-1
TGCGCCAGCAGCTACCTCAGCTACGAGCAGTACTTC
CASSYLSYEQYF
>TRBJ2-1|-|TRBD1|TRBV2
TGTGCCAGCAGCCCCCGGGACAGGGGTGGGAATGAGCAGTTCTTC
CASSPRDRGGNEQFF
>TRBJ1-5|-|-|TRBV5-1
TGCGCCAGCAGCTCCGGGCGGGGCGATCAGCCCCAGCATTTT
CASSSGRGDQPQHF
>TRBJ1-2|-|TRBD1|TRBV7-2
TGTGCCAGCAGCCCGAGACAGGGACGAGGCTACACCTTC
CASSPRQGRGYTF
>TRBJ2-3|once|-|TRBV25-1
TGTGCCAGCAGTGAGGCAGGGCCACTCACAGATACGCAGTATTTT
CASSEAGPLTDTQYF
>TRBJ1-3|-|-|TRBV4-1
TGCGCCAGCAGCCAAGGTTACGGGTCTGGAAACACCATATATTTT
CASSQGYGSGNTIYF